The text below deals with one T cell receptor beta chain. This sample is part of a study of blood T cell repertoires in COVID-19. Germline V gene data show CDR1 as MNHEY and CDR2 as SVGEGT. The CDR3 runs 11 residues. V was shortened by 4 bases and J by 3 bases, with 4 bases between the two germline ends. Authors' processing steps: The assay estimated nucleated cells by amplifying reference gene primers. Profiling relied on immunoSEQ multiplex PCR, and the TCRdb table lists in-frame clones only, not all of them. The V and J calls and clone size are taken from that table; D and trimming were inferred from the DNA. In the table there are fewer than 350,000 clones, around 90% of which are singletons. Cohorts were assigned according to the clinical history that participants reported.

The TCR originated in a man between 60 and 70 years old who had recovered from COVID-19. Sequences were obtained from PBMCs or T cells enriched from blood (not recorded which). The chain has TRBV6-2 or TRBV6-3 and TRBJ2-7; no definite D call. The CDR3 region is CASSSIYEQYF. The CDR3 DNA reads as TGTGCCAGCAGTTCCATCTACGAGCAGTACTTC.